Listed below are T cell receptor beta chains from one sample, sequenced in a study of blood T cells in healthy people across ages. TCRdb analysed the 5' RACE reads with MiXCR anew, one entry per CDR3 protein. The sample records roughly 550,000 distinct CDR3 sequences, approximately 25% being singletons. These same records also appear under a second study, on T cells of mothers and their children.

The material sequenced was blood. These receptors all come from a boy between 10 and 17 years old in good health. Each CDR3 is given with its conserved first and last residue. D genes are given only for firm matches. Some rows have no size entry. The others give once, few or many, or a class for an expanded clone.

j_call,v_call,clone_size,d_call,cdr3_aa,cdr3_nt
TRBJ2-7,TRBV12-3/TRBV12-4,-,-,CASSSARSSEQYF,TGTGCCAGCAGTTCGGCCAGGAGCAGCGAGCAGTACTTC
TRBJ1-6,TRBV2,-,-,CASSEGRTANSPLHF,TGTGCCAGCAGTGAAGGGCGGACAGCTAATTCACCCCTCCACTTT
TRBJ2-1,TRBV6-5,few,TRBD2,CASSFRTSGSLNEQFF,TGTGCCAGCAGTTTCCGGACTAGCGGGAGTTTAAATGAGCAGTTCTTC
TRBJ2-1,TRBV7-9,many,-,CASSSFGGLNNEQFF,TGTGCCAGCAGCTCCTTCGGCGGGCTGAACAATGAGCAGTTCTTC
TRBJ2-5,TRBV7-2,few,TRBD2,CASSLALVLAGGKETQYF,TGTGCCAGCAGCTTAGCGCTGGTTTTAGCGGGAGGCAAAGAGACCCAGTACTTC
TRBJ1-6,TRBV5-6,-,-,CASRGSFGSPLHF,TGTGCCAGCAGGGGGAGTTTTGGATCACCCCTCCACTTT
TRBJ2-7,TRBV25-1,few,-,CASSDAGHSYEQYF,TGTGCCAGCAGTGATGCAGGCCACTCCTACGAGCAGTACTTC
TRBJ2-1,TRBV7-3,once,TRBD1,CASRKPGQGAHEQFF,TGTGCCAGCAGGAAACCGGGACAGGGGGCACATGAGCAGTTCTTC
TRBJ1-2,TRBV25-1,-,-,CASSRAGEGYTF,TGTGCCAGCAGTAGGGCAGGGGAGGGCTACACCTTC
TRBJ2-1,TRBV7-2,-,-,CASSEEGRNEQFF,TGTGCCAGCAGCGAGGAGGGGAGGAATGAGCAGTTCTTC
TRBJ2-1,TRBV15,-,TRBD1,CATSREKPGQGAVEQFF,TGTGCCACCAGCAGAGAAAAGCCGGGACAGGGGGCAGTGGAGCAGTTCTTC
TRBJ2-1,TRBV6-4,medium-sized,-,CASSDSSGSYNEQFF,TGTGCCAGCAGTGACTCTAGCGGCTCCTACAATGAGCAGTTCTTC
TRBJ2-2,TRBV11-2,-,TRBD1,CASSRQGHRTGELFF,TGTGCCAGCAGCCGACAGGGACATCGGACCGGGGAGCTGTTTTTT
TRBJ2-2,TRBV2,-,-,CASSEARNTGELFF,TGTGCCAGCAGTGAAGCCAGGAACACCGGGGAGCTGTTTTTT
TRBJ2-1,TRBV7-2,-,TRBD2,CASRSTSGVFDEQFF,TGTGCCAGCAGATCTACTAGCGGGGTTTTCGATGAGCAGTTCTTC
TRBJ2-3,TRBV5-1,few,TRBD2,CASSLATTSGITLTDTQYF,TGCGCCAGCAGCTTGGCCACCACTAGCGGGATTACACTCACAGATACGCAGTATTTT
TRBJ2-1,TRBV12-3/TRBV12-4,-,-,CASGTETYNEQFF,TGTGCCAGCGGTACTGAGACCTACAATGAGCAGTTCTTC
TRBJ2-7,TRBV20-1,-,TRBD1,CSAEDRDRSYEQYF,TGCAGTGCGGAAGACAGGGATAGGTCCTACGAGCAGTACTTC
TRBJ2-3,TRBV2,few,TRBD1,CASRAGQGTDTQYF,TGTGCCAGCAGGGCGGGACAGGGCACAGATACGCAGTATTTT
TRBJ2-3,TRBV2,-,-,CASSERQVVADTQYF,TGTGCCAGCAGTGAGAGACAGGTAGTGGCAGATACGCAGTATTTT
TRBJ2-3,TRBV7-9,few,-,CASSPDNTQYF,TGTGCCAGCAGCCCCGATAATACGCAGTATTTT
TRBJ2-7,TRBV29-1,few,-,CSVEGARGQPSYEQYF,TGCAGCGTTGAAGGTGCGCGGGGCCAGCCTTCCTACGAGCAGTACTTC
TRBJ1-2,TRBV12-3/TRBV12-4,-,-,CASSYIPLANYGYTF,TGTGCCAGCAGTTACATTCCTCTGGCTAACTATGGCTACACCTTC
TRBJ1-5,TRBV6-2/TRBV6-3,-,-,CASIPYQPQHF,TGTGCCAGCATCCCCTATCAGCCCCAGCATTTT
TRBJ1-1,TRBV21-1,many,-,CASSKAQGNTEAFF,TGTGCCAGCAGCAAAGCGCAGGGGAACACTGAAGCTTTCTTT
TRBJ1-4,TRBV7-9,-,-,CASSSTSANEKLFF,TGTGCCAGCAGCTCGACCTCTGCTAATGAAAAACTGTTTTTT
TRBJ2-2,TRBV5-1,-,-,CASSHTGAGELFF,TGCGCCAGCAGCCACACAGGTGCCGGGGAGCTGTTTTTT
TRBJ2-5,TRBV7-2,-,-,CASSSQQGGGQETQSF,TGTGCCAGCAGCTCGCAACAGGGAGGGGGCCAAGAGACCCAGTCCTTC
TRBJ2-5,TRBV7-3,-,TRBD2,CASSRTSGGWGETQYF,TGTGCCAGCTCTCGGACTAGCGGGGGCTGGGGAGAGACCCAGTACTTC
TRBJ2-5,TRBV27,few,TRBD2,CASSVRGGETQYF,TGTGCCAGCAGTGTCCGGGGGGGAGAGACCCAGTACTTC
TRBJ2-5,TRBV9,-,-,CASSIGGQRGETQYF,TGTGCCAGCAGCATTGGGGGACAAAGGGGAGAGACCCAGTACTTC
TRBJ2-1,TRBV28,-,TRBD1,CASSDRVGYNEQFF,TGTGCCAGCAGCGACAGGGTGGGGTACAATGAGCAGTTCTTC